This T cell receptor (beta chain) was sequenced during a study of cytomegalovirus exposure and HLA in healthy donors. Background on the study: The approximately 120 validation repertoires were reported in a later analysis to have been generated on the same platform as the roughly 700 first-cohort repertoires.

Donors were drawn from the roughly 130-subject validation cohort, separate from the roughly 700-subject first cohort. Study outcomes and limitations: Reported results showed that the classifier diagnosed cytomegalovirus status with high specificity and sensitivity.

Sequencing was performed with immunoSEQ multiplex PCR; in TCRdb, only in-frame clones are kept and a portion is missing. The data contain about 120,000 clones, more than 75% of them singletons. About this clone: Its antigen is still unknown.

The material sequenced was PBMCs. The clonotype comes from a woman between 25 and 40 years old in good health and CMV-seronegative.

CDR3: CASIRTGKGNTGELFF. CDR3 DNA: TGTGCCAGCATCCGGACAGGGAAGGGTAACACCGGGGAGCTGTTTTTT. The chain is built from TRBV27 and TRBJ2-2; 8 nucleotides align to TRBD1. The length of the CDR3 is 16 residues. Looked up from germline, CDR1 is MNHEY and CDR2 is SMNVEV (reference sequence). The V and J ends lost 7 bases and 2 bases, in that order; junction bases with no gene match: 9.